Below, 20 T cell receptor beta chains from the same sample are listed, as sequenced in a study of cytomegalovirus exposure and HLA in healthy donors. Primers: 60 Vbeta forward and 13 Jbeta reverse. TCRdb keeps only in-frame clones here, not all; method: immunoSEQ multiplex PCR. The data contain 130,000 or so clones, around 74% of them singletons. Sequencing was carried out using PBMCs. Receptors originate from a man aged 35-49 years in good health and CMV-seropositive.

The V call is TRBV30, the J call TRBJ2-5; 9 positions match TRBD2. With 1 base clipped from V and 4 bases from J, the junction kept 19 bases outside the gene matches. CDR3 size: 19 residues. Germline-derived CDR1 and CDR2 are GTSNPN and SVGIG (reference sequence). This CDR3 is CAWSARGTSRGGRVETQYF. CDR3 nucleotides: TGTGCCTGGAGTGCGAGGGGGACTTCGCGGGGGGGGCGTGTAGAGACCCAGTACTTC.

V usage is TRBV5-1 and J usage is TRBJ2-2; 8 positions match TRBD2. The CDR3 runs 15 residues. Germline trimming cut 4 bases from V and 4 bases from J; bases unmatched to any gene: 6. Germline-derived CDR1 and CDR2 are SGHRS and YFSETQ. In DNA form, the CDR3 reads TGCGCCAGCAGCGATCGGGGGGGGAGCACCGGGGAGCTGTTTTTT. Its protein product is CASSDRGGSTGELFF. Full variable domain (rest looked up from reference TRBV5-1 and TRBJ2-2): KAGVTQTPRYLIKTRGQQVTLSCSPISGHRSVSWYQQTPGQGLQFLFEYFSETQRNKGNFPGRFSGRQFSNSRSEMNVSTLELGDSALYLCASSDRGGSTGELFFGEGSRLTVL.

V is TRBV5-1 and J is TRBJ1-1; D may be TRBD1 (6 bases). CDR1 and CDR2 (germline): SGHRS, YFSETQ. The CDR3 loop spans 14 amino acids. Trimming took off 6 bases at V and 2 bases at J, with 14 bases between the two ends. CDR3 protein: CASMEQGTNTEAFF. CDR3 nucleotides: TGCGCCAGCATGGAACAGGGCACTAACACTGAAGCTTTCTTT.

This clone was picked up a small number of times. The rearrangement links TRBV5-1 to TRBJ2-3; possible D gene TRBD1, 6 bases. V was clipped by 4 bases and J by 0 bases, with 15 bases between them. Germline-derived CDR1 and CDR2 are SGHRS and YFSETQ. This CDR3 has 16 amino acids. The CDR3 nucleotides read TGCGCCAGCAGCAAACGACAGGACCATAGCACAGATACGCAGTATTTT. Protein product: CASSKRQDHSTDTQYF.

V gene TRBV14 combines with J gene TRBJ2-7, with 7 bases lining up with TRBD1. Germline V CDR1 and CDR2: SGHDN, FVKESK. V lost 4 bases, J lost 3 bases, and 6 bases stayed unmatched. The CDR3 has 14 residues. CDR3 sequence: CASSRGQLNYEQYF. Here the CDR3 DNA reads TGTGCCAGCAGCCGGGGACAGCTAAACTACGAGCAGTACTTC. The full variable domain, in which reference TRBV14 and TRBJ2-7 provide the parts outside the CDR3, is EAGVTQFPSHSVIEKGQTVTLRCDPISGHDNLYWYRRVMGKEIKFLLHFVKESKQDESGMPNNRFLAERTGGTYSTLKVQPAELEDSGVYFCASSRGQLNYEQYFGPGTRLTVT.

The chain uses TRBV2 and TRBJ1-5; the D gene is possibly TRBD1 (5 bases). CDR3 size: 14 residues. Germline-derived CDR1 and CDR2 are SNHLY and FYNNEI. V was cut by 3 bases and J by 6 bases, with 12 bases left in between. CDR3: CASSEGQGRQPQHF. The DNA for the CDR3 is TGTGCCAGCAGTGAGGGTCAGGGCCGTCAGCCCCAGCATTTT.

The rearrangement uses TRBV14 and TRBJ2-1; 7 bases align to TRBD1. Germline V CDR1 and CDR2: SGHDN, FVKESK. The CDR3 spans 12 residues. V lost 5 bases, J lost 13 bases, and 8 bases stayed unmatched. As DNA, the CDR3 is TGTGCCAGCAGCTACCCCGGGACAGATCAGTTCTTC. It translates to CASSYPGTDQFF. The whole variable domain, filled in from reference TRBV14 and TRBJ2-1, reads EAGVTQFPSHSVIEKGQTVTLRCDPISGHDNLYWYRRVMGKEIKFLLHFVKESKQDESGMPNNRFLAERTGGTYSTLKVQPAELEDSGVYFCASSYPGTDQFFGPGTRLTVL.

V and J are TRBV5-4 and TRBJ2-6, with a weak D call TRBD1 (5 bases). Germline CDR1 reads SGHNT; CDR2 reads YYREEE (reference sequence). The CDR3 has 15 residues. V lost 3 bases to trimming and J lost 3 bases, with 10 bases between them. In DNA, the CDR3 is TGTGCCAGCAGCTCAGGCAGGGTTGGGGCCAACGTCCTGACTTTC. Translating it yields CASSSGRVGANVLTF.

V usage is TRBV27 and J usage is TRBJ1-3; D might be TRBD1 (6 bases). The germline V and J ends were trimmed by 7 bases and 2 bases, with 9 bases remaining between them. The CDR3 is made up of 13 amino acids. The germline V gene has CDR1 MNHEY and CDR2 SMNVEV (reference sequence). Here the CDR3 DNA reads TGTGCCAGCAAGGGGGTGCCTGGAAACACCATATATTTT. Amino acid sequence: CASKGVPGNTIYF.

The rearrangement uses TRBV5-1 and TRBJ1-4; D may be TRBD1 (6 bases). V was pared by 1 base and J by 3 bases, with 10 bases between. Germline V gives CDR1 SGHRS, CDR2 YFSETQ. The length of the CDR3 is 15 residues. In DNA, the CDR3 is TGCGCCAGCAGCTTGTCGACAGGCGCTAATGAAAAACTGTTTTTT. Its protein is CASSLSTGANEKLFF.

CDR3: CASSEERQYNSPLHF. Here the CDR3 DNA reads TGTGCCAGCAGTGAAGAGAGGCAATATAATTCACCCCTCCACTTT. The chain employs TRBV6-1 and TRBJ1-6; the D is unclear. The CDR3 is 15 residues long. The germline V gene encodes CDR1 MNHNS and CDR2 SASEGT. V was trimmed by 1 base and J by 4 bases, leaving 8 bases between them.

A single count supports this clone. The rearrangement uses TRBV5-1 and TRBJ2-1; TRBD2 agrees at 9 bases. With V trimmed by 4 bases and J by 3 bases, 8 bases remained unmatched. Germline V CDR1 and CDR2: SGHRS, YFSETQ. The CDR3 runs 16 residues. The CDR3 loop reads CASSHGSSGGYNEQFF. The CDR3, as DNA: TGCGCCAGCAGCCACGGGAGTAGCGGGGGCTACAATGAGCAGTTCTTC.

The chain employs TRBV5-8 and TRBJ2-7; TRBD1 matches 11 bases. V shed 4 bases, J shed 7 bases, and the junction held 7 bases outside the gene matches. This CDR3 has 14 amino acids. Germline-derived CDR1 and CDR2 are SGHTS and YDEGEE. The CDR3 sequence: CASSQDRGLGEQYF. CDR3 coding DNA: TGTGCCAGCAGCCAGGACAGGGGGCTGGGGGAGCAGTACTTC.

The table lists this clone with a few counts. CDR3 sequence (DNA): TGTGCCAGTGCCGACAGGGGGGAAAAACTGTTTTTT. This gives the protein CASADRGEKLFF. The V gene is TRBV19, the J gene TRBJ1-4, with 9 bases that match TRBD1. The trim removed 8 bases at V and 8 bases at J, leaving 3 bases unmatched. The CDR3 consists of 12 residues. CDR1 and CDR2 from the germline V gene are LNHDA and SQIVND (reference sequence).

The chain is built from TRBV28 and TRBJ1-2, with TRBD1 as a possible D gene (6 bases). V was cut by 6 bases and J by 0 bases, with 14 bases left in between. This CDR3 has 15 amino acids. CDR1 MDHEN and CDR2 SYDVKM come from the germline V gene. The CDR3 region has the DNA TGTGCCAGCAGCACCAGGGGACCTACTAACTATGGCTACACCTTC. This encodes CASSTRGPTNYGYTF.

DNA for the CDR3: TGTGCCAGCAGTTTAGCGGGCAATCAGCCCCAGCATTTT. It yields the protein CASSLAGNQPQHF. The gene calls are TRBV27 and TRBJ1-5; unclear D gene. Trimming left V 2 bases short and J 2 bases short, with 4 bases between. Germline lookup yields CDR1 MNHEY and CDR2 SMNVEV (reference sequence). This CDR3 is built from 13 residues.

With regard to this clone: One end of the junction fails to match germline, which may point to a read error. This chain connects TRBV9 to TRBJ2-7; 13 bases match TRBD2. This CDR3 is built from 11 residues. Per the germline V gene, CDR1 is SGDLS and CDR2 is YYNGEE. Written as DNA, the CDR3 is TGTGCCAGCAGCGTAGGACTAGCGGGAGGCTTC. Amino acids: CASSVGLAGGF.

The V call is TRBV6-4, the J call TRBJ1-1; D uncertain. Trimming took off 2 bases at V and 2 bases at J, with 21 bases between the two ends. This CDR3 comprises 18 residues. Germline CDR1 and CDR2: MRHNA and SNTAGT. CDR3 sequence (DNA): TGTGCCAGCAGTGACCCATCCGCCTCGGACGGGGTAAACACTGAAGCTTTCTTT. Its protein is CASSDPSASDGVNTEAFF.

V is TRBV5-1 and J is TRBJ1-4, with D unclear. In germline, CDR1 is SGHRS, CDR2 YFSETQ. Deletions cut 4 bases from V and 8 bases from J, with 18 bases between. CDR3 length: 15 amino acids. CDR3 in amino acids: CASSNLATRGEKLFF. The DNA of the CDR3 is TGCGCCAGCAGCAACCTAGCTACTCGAGGGGAAAAACTGTTTTTT.

V usage is TRBV27 and J usage is TRBJ2-1; 7 positions match TRBD2. V lost 3 bases, J lost 3 bases, and 17 bases stayed unmatched. From germline, CDR1 is MNHEY and CDR2 SMNVEV (reference sequence). The CDR3 extends over 19 amino acids. The CDR3 DNA sequence: TGTGCCAGCAGTTTGGCGGGAGTGGAAGGCGCGCCCGACTACAATGAGCAGTTCTTC. It encodes CASSLAGVEGAPDYNEQFF.